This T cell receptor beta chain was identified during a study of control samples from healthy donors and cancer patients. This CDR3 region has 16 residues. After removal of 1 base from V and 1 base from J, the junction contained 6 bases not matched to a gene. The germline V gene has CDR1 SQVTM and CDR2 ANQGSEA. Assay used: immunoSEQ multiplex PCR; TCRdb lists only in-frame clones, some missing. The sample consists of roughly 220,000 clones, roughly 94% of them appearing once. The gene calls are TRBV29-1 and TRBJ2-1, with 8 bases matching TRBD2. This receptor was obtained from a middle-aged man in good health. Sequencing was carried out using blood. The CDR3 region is CSVEARGGNSYNEQFF. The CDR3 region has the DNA TGCAGCGTTGAAGCTCGCGGGGGGAATTCCTACAATGAGCAGTTCTTC.